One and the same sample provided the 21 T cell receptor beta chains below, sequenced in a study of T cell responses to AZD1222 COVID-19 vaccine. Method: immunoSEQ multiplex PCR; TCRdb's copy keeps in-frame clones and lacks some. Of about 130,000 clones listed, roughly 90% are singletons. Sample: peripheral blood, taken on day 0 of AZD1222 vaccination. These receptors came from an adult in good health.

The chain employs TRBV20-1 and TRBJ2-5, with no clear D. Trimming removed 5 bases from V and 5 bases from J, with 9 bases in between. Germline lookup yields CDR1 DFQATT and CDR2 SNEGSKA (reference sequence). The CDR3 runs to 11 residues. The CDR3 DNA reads TGCAGTGCTGGTTCCGGTGAGACCCAGTACTTC. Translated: CSAGSGETQYF.

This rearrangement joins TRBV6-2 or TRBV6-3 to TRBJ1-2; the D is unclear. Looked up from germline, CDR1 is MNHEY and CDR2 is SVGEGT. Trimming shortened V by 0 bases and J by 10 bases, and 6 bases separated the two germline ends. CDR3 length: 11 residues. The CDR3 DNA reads TGTGCCAGCAGTTACTCGCACGACTACACCTTC. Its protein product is CASSYSHDYTF.

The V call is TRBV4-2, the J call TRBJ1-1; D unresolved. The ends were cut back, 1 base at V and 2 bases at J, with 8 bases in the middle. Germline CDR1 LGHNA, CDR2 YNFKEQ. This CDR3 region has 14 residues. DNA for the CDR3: TGTGCCAGCAGCCAAGGTTTAAAAAACACTGAAGCTTTCTTT. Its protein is CASSQGLKNTEAFF.

The CDR3 sequence: CASRLFRGESGANVLTF. The CDR3 DNA is TGTGCCAGCCGCCTATTCCGGGGGGAATCTGGGGCCAACGTCCTGACTTTC. This sequence joins TRBV11-2 and TRBJ2-6, with TRBD2 matching 7 bases. The CDR3 contains 17 residues. CDR1 and CDR2 from the germline V gene are SGHAT and FQNNGV. V gave up 8 bases and J gave up 1 base; unmatched junction bases: 11. Using reference TRBV11-2 and TRBJ2-6 for the parts outside the CDR3, the full variable domain is EAGVAQSPRYKIIEKRQSVAFWCNPISGHATLYWYQQILGQGPKLLIQFQNNGVVDDSQLPKDRFSAERLKGVDSTLKIQPAKLEDSAVYLCASRLFRGESGANVLTFGAGSRLTVL.

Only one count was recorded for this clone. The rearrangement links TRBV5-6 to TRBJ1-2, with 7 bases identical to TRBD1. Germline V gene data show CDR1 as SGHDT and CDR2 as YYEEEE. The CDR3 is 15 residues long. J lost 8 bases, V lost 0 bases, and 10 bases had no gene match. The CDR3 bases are TGTGCCAGCAGCTTGGGCAACGACAGGGTACACGGCTACACCTTC. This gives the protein CASSLGNDRVHGYTF. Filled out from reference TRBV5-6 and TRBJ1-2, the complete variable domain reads DAGVTQSPTHLIKTRGQQVTLRCSPKSGHDTVSWYQQALGQGPQFIFQYYEEEERQRGNFPDRFSGHQFPNYSSELNVNALLLGDSALYLCASSLGNDRVHGYTFGSGTRLTVV.

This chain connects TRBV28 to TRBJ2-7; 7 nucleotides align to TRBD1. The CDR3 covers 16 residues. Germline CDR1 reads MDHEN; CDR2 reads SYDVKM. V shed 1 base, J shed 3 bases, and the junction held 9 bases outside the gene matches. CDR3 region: CASSLFSTGVDYEQYF. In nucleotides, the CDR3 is TGTGCCAGCAGTTTATTTTCAACAGGGGTTGACTACGAGCAGTACTTC. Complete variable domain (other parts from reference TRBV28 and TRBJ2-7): DVKVTQSSRYLVKRTGEKVFLECVQDMDHENMFWYRQDPGLGLRLIYFSYDVKMKEKGDIPEGYSVSREKKERFSLILESASTNQTSMYLCASSLFSTGVDYEQYFGPGTRLTVT.

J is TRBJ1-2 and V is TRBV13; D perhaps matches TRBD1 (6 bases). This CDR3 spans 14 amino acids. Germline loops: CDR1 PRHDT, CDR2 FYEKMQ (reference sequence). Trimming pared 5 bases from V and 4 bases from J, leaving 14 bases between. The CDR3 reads CASSEGGTRYGYTF. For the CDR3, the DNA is TGTGCCAGCAGCGAGGGCGGGACACGCTATGGCTACACCTTC.

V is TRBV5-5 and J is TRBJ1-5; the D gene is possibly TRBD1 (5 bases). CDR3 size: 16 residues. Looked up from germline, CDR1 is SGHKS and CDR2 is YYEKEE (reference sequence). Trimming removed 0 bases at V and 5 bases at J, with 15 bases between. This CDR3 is CASSLVGTRSDQPQHF. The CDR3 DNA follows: TGTGCCAGCAGCTTGGTGGGGACCCGGTCCGATCAGCCCCAGCATTTT.

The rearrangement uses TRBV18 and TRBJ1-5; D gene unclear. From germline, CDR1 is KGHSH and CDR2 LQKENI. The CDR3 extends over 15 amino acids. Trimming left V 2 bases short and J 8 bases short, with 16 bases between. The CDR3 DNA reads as TGTGCCAGCTCACCAGGAGTAGCAATCATTGAGCCCCAGCATTTT. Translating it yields CASSPGVAIIEPQHF.

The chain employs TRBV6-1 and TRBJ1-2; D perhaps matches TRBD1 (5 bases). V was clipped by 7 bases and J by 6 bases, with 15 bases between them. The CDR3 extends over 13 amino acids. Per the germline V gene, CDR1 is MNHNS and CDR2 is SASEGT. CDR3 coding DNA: TGTGCCAGCACAGCCACGGGGGGAGATGGCTACACCTTC. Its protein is CASTATGGDGYTF.

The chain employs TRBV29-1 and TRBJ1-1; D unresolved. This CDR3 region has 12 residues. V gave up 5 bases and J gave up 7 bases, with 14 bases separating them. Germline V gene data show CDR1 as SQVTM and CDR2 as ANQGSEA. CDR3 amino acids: CSVFLKAFEAFF. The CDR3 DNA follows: TGCAGCGTTTTCCTCAAGGCCTTTGAAGCTTTCTTT.

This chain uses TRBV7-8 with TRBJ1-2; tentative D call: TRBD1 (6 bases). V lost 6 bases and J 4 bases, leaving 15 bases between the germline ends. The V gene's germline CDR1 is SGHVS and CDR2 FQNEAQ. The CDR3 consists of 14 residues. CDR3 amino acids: CASSNVQGSYGYTF. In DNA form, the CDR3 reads TGTGCCAGCAGTAACGTACAGGGAAGCTATGGCTACACCTTC. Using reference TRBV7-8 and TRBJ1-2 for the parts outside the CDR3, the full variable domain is GAGVSQSPRYKVAKRGQDVALRCDPISGHVSLFWYQQALGQGPEFLTYFQNEAQLDKSGLPSDRFFAERPEGSVSTLKIQRTQQEDSAVYLCASSNVQGSYGYTFGSGTRLTVV.

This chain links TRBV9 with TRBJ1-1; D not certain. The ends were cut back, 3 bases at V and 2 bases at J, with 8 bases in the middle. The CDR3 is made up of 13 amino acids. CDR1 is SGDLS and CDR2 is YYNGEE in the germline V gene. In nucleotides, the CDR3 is TGTGCCAGCAGCGACCTATTAAACACTGAAGCTTTCTTT. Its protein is CASSDLLNTEAFF.

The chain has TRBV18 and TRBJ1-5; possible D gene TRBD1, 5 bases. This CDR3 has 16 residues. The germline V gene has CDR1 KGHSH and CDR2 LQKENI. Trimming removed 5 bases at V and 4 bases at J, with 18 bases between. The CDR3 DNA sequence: TGTGCCAGCTCAAGTAGGGGCCACCGGCCGAATCAGCCCCAGCATTTT. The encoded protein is CASSSRGHRPNQPQHF. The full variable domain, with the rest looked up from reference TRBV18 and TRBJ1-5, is NAGVMQNPRHLVRRRGQEARLRCSPMKGHSHVYWYRQLPEEGLKFMVYLQKENIIDESGMPKERFSAEFPKEGPSILRIQQVVRGDSAAYFCASSSRGHRPNQPQHFGDGTRLSIL.

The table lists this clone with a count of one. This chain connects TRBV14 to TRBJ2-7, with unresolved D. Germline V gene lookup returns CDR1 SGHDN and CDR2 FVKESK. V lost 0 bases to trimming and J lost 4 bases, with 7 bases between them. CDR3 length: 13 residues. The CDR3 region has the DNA TGTGCCAGCAGCCAAGATAACAGTTACGAGCAGTACTTC. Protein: CASSQDNSYEQYF.

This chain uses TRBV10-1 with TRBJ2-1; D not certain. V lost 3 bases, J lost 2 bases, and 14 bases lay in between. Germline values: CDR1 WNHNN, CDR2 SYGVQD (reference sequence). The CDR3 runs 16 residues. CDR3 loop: CASSDPTPSTYNEQFF. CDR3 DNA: TGCGCCAGCAGTGACCCCACACCAAGCACCTACAATGAGCAGTTCTTC.

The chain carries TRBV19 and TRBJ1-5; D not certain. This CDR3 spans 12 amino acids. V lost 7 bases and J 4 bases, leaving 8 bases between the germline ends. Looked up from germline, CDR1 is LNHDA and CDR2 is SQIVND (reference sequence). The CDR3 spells CASTPGNQPQHF. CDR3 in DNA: TGTGCCAGTACTCCGGGGAATCAGCCCCAGCATTTT.

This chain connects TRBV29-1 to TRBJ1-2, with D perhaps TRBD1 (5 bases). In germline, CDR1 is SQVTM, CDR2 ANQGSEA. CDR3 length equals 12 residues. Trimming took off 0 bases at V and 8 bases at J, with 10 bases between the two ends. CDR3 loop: CSVEDGGNGYTF. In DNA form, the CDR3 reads TGCAGCGTTGAAGATGGGGGGAACGGCTACACCTTC.

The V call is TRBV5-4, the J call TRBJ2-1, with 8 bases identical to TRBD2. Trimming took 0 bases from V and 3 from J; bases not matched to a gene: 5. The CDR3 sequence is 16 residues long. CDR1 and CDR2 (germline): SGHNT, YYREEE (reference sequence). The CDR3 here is CASSLVGLADYNEQFF. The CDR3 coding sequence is TGTGCCAGCAGCTTGGTCGGACTAGCAGACTACAATGAGCAGTTCTTC.

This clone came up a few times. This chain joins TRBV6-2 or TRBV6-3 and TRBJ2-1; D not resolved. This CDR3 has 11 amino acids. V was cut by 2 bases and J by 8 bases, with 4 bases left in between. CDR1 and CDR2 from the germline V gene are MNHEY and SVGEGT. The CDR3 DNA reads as TGTGCCAGCAGTTACGCGGATGAGCAGTTCTTC. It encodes CASSYADEQFF.

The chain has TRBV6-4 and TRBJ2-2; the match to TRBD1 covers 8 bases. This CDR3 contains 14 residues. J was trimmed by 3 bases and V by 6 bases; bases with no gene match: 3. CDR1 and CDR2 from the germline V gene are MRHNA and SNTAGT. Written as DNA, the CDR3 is TGTGCCAGCAGGACAGGGGAAGACACCGGGGAGCTGTTTTTT. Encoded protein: CASRTGEDTGELFF.